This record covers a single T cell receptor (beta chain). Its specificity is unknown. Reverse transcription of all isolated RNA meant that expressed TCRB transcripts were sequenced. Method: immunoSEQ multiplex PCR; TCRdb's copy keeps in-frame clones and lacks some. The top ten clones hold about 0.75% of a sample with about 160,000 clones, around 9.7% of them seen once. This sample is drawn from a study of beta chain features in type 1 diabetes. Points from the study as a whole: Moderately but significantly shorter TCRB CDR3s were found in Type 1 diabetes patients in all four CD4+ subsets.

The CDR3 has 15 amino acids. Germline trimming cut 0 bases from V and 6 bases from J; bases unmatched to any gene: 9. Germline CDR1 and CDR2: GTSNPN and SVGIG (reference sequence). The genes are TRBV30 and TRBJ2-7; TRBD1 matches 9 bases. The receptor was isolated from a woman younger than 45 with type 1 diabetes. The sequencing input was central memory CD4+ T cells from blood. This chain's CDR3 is CAWSVLGQGRREQYF. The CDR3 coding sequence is TGTGCCTGGAGTGTACTGGGACAGGGAAGACGCGAGCAGTACTTC.